Reported below is one T cell receptor beta chain. Its antigen is currently unknown. Data came from immunoSEQ multiplex PCR; TCRdb stores just in-frame clones and leaves some out. This table holds some 80,000 clones, roughly 95% found once. These data are taken from a study of cytomegalovirus exposure and HLA in healthy donors. Regarding the study as a whole: The study flagged about 160 TCR beta chains as cytomegalovirus-associated.

The TCR was taken from a woman aged 18-29 years in good health and CMV-seronegative. The material sequenced was PBMCs.

Here the CDR3 DNA reads TGTGCCAGCAGCTTGGACCTCAGGTACTACAATGAGCAGTTCTTC. Residues: CASSLDLRYYNEQFF. V gene TRBV5-6 combines with J gene TRBJ2-1, with unresolved D. V lost 0 bases, J lost 3 bases, and 10 bases lay in between. CDR3 length: 15 amino acids. Looked up from germline, CDR1 is SGHDT and CDR2 is YYEEEE.